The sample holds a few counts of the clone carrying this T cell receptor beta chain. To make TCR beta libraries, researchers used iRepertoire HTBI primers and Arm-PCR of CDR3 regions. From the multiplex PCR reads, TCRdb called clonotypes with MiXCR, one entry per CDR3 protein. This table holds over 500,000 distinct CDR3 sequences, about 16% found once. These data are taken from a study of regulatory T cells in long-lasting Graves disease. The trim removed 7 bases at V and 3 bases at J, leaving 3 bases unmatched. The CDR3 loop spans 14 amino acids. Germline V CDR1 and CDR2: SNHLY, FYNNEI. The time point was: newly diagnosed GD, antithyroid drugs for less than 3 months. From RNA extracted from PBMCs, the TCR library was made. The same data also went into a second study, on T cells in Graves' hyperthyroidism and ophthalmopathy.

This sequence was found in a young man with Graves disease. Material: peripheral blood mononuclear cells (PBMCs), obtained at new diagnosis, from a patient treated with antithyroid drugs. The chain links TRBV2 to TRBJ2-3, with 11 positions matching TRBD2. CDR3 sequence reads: CASNLAGGTDTQYF. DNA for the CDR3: TGTGCCAGCAACCTAGCGGGAGGAACAGATACGCAGTATTTT.